These T cell receptor beta chains were read from a single sample in a study of blood T cells in healthy people across ages. TCRdb analysed the 5' RACE reads with MiXCR anew, one entry per CDR3 protein. The sample lists about 930,000 distinct CDR3 sequences, approximately 32% occurring once. This sample also appeared in a second study, on T cells of mothers and their children.

Sequencing was carried out using blood. The source of these receptors is a woman aged 40 to 50 in good health. Both conserved end residues are part of each CDR3. Fields, in order: D gene, J gene, clone size, V gene, CDR3 DNA, CDR3 protein. The D gene is left open where the match is weak. Clone size appears in some rows only: once, few, many, or a class for an expanded clone.

d_gene: TRBD1; j_gene: TRBJ1-4; abundance: -; v_gene: TRBV5-4; CDR3nt: TGTGCCAGCAGCTTGAGACAGGGTATATGTGAAAAACTGTTTTTT; CDR3aa: CASSLRQGICEKLFF
d_gene: -; j_gene: TRBJ2-3; abundance: few; v_gene: TRBV29-1; CDR3nt: TGCAGCGTTGAAGATCTCTGGGGGTCTAGTACAGATACGCAGTATTTT; CDR3aa: CSVEDLWGSSTDTQYF
d_gene: -; j_gene: TRBJ2-2; abundance: -; v_gene: TRBV4-3; CDR3nt: TGCGCCAGCAGCCAAGATCCACCCGGGTACGGGGAGCTGTTTTTT; CDR3aa: CASSQDPPGYGELFF
d_gene: -; j_gene: TRBJ1-2; abundance: few; v_gene: TRBV3-1; CDR3nt: TGTGCCAGCAGCCAGGACAGAATTTTCCATGGCTACACCTTC; CDR3aa: CASSQDRIFHGYTF
d_gene: -; j_gene: TRBJ2-7; abundance: many; v_gene: TRBV29-1; CDR3nt: TGCAGCGTTGTAAGAGCAGGGGCTGTATACGAGCAGTACTTC; CDR3aa: CSVVRAGAVYEQYF
d_gene: TRBD2; j_gene: TRBJ2-1; abundance: few; v_gene: TRBV19; CDR3nt: TGTGCCAGTAGTAACGCGGGACTACCTGGGGGTGAGCAGTTCTTC; CDR3aa: CASSNAGLPGGEQFF
d_gene: -; j_gene: TRBJ2-7; abundance: few; v_gene: TRBV28; CDR3nt: TGTGCCAGCAGTCCCGGGACTCGCTCCTACGAGCAGTACTTC; CDR3aa: CASSPGTRSYEQYF
d_gene: TRBD2; j_gene: TRBJ2-5; abundance: -; v_gene: TRBV20-1; CDR3nt: TGCAGTGTCCGTAGCGGGGCTCTTCAAGAGACCCAGTACTTC; CDR3aa: CSVRSGALQETQYF
d_gene: -; j_gene: TRBJ2-5; abundance: many; v_gene: TRBV7-3; CDR3nt: TGTGCCAGCAGCTTAGAAGGACTCCGCCAAGAGACCCAGTACTTC; CDR3aa: CASSLEGLRQETQYF
d_gene: -; j_gene: TRBJ2-5; abundance: -; v_gene: TRBV29-1; CDR3nt: TGCAGCGTTGAGTACGGGGAGGAGACCCAGTACTTC; CDR3aa: CSVEYGEETQYF
d_gene: -; j_gene: TRBJ2-5; abundance: few; v_gene: TRBV7-9; CDR3nt: TGTGCCAGCAGCTTAAAGCAGGGAGGACAAGAGACCCAGTACTTC; CDR3aa: CASSLKQGGQETQYF
d_gene: TRBD1; j_gene: TRBJ2-2; abundance: once; v_gene: TRBV5-1; CDR3nt: TGCGCCAGCAGCCCCAAGGTAGGGGGCGTCACCGGGGAGCTGTTTTTT; CDR3aa: CASSPKVGGVTGELFF
d_gene: -; j_gene: TRBJ2-2; abundance: -; v_gene: TRBV5-1; CDR3nt: TGCGCCAGCAGCTGGCTCGGCGGGGGCCAATCCGTGGGCACCGGGGAGCTGTTTTTT; CDR3aa: CASSWLGGGQSVGTGELFF
d_gene: -; j_gene: TRBJ2-1; abundance: many; v_gene: TRBV29-1; CDR3nt: TGCAGCGTCAGACGGGACGGCCGGGAGCAGTTCTTC; CDR3aa: CSVRRDGREQFF
d_gene: -; j_gene: TRBJ2-5; abundance: -; v_gene: TRBV11-1; CDR3nt: TGTGCCAGCAGCCAGAGGGGGTCAAGAGAGACCCAGTACTTC; CDR3aa: CASSQRGSRETQYF
d_gene: -; j_gene: TRBJ1-2; abundance: few; v_gene: TRBV6-1; CDR3nt: TGTGCCAGCAGTGGAGGCCTGTGGGGCTACACCTTC; CDR3aa: CASSGGLWGYTF
d_gene: TRBD2; j_gene: TRBJ2-1; abundance: -; v_gene: TRBV5-6; CDR3nt: TGTACCAGCAGCTTACTAGCGGGGGGCCACTACAATGAGCAGTTCTTC; CDR3aa: CTSSLLAGGHYNEQFF
d_gene: -; j_gene: TRBJ2-2; abundance: -; v_gene: TRBV27; CDR3nt: TGTGCCAGCAGTTTCGGACCGCTTTGGGGGGAGCTGTTTTTT; CDR3aa: CASSFGPLWGELFF
d_gene: -; j_gene: TRBJ1-2; abundance: few; v_gene: TRBV20-1; CDR3nt: TGCAGTGCTAGTCCCTGGCTCTATGGCTACACCTTC; CDR3aa: CSASPWLYGYTF
d_gene: -; j_gene: TRBJ2-7; abundance: few; v_gene: TRBV5-6; CDR3nt: TGTGCCAGCAGCCTGGGGGCAGGGGTGTCCTACGAGCAGTACTTC; CDR3aa: CASSLGAGVSYEQYF
d_gene: TRBD1; j_gene: TRBJ1-1; abundance: few; v_gene: TRBV19; CDR3nt: TGTGCCAGTAGTAACCCAACGACAGGGGAGACTGAAGCTTTCTTT; CDR3aa: CASSNPTTGETEAFF
d_gene: TRBD1; j_gene: TRBJ1-2; abundance: many; v_gene: TRBV29-1; CDR3nt: TGCAGCGACCTTTCGACAGGGGGGAACCTCTATGGCTACACCTTC; CDR3aa: CSDLSTGGNLYGYTF
d_gene: TRBD1; j_gene: TRBJ1-2; abundance: many; v_gene: TRBV5-1; CDR3nt: TGCGCCAGCAGCGAGGACAGGGTGGCTGGCTACACCTTC; CDR3aa: CASSEDRVAGYTF
d_gene: -; j_gene: TRBJ1-4; abundance: -; v_gene: TRBV28; CDR3nt: TGTGCCAGCAGTTTACCTTTCTCGGCTAAAAAACTGTTTTTT; CDR3aa: CASSLPFSAKKLFF
d_gene: TRBD1; j_gene: TRBJ1-1; abundance: -; v_gene: TRBV7-2; CDR3nt: TGTGCCAGCGGCAAAGGACCTCCGGGACAGAGAGTCACTGAAGCTTTCTTT; CDR3aa: CASGKGPPGQRVTEAFF
d_gene: -; j_gene: TRBJ1-3; abundance: -; v_gene: TRBV12-3/TRBV12-4; CDR3nt: TGTGCCAGCAGGGCAGGGACGAACTCTGGAAACACCATATATTTT; CDR3aa: CASRAGTNSGNTIYF
d_gene: TRBD2; j_gene: TRBJ2-2; abundance: -; v_gene: TRBV7-6; CDR3nt: TGTGCCAGCAGCTTAGAACTAGCGGGGGGGCCGCCCACCGGGGAGCTGTTTTTT; CDR3aa: CASSLELAGGPPTGELFF
d_gene: -; j_gene: TRBJ1-4; abundance: -; v_gene: TRBV7-2; CDR3nt: TGTGCCAGCAGCTTAGGAGGGCCTAATGATAAACTGTTTTTT; CDR3aa: CASSLGGPNDKLFF
d_gene: -; j_gene: TRBJ2-7; abundance: -; v_gene: TRBV20-1; CDR3nt: TGCAGTGCTAGGGGGCCCTCGAGAGAGCAGTACTTC; CDR3aa: CSARGPSREQYF
d_gene: TRBD2; j_gene: TRBJ2-5; abundance: -; v_gene: TRBV6-2/TRBV6-3; CDR3nt: TGTGCCAGCAGGAATAGCGGGGGGGCCTCGAATGAGCAGTACTTC; CDR3aa: CASRNSGGASNEQYF
d_gene: -; j_gene: TRBJ2-1; abundance: few; v_gene: TRBV9; CDR3nt: TGTGCCAGCAGCGTAGGGGGAACTCAGGGGACCTACAATGAGCAGTTCTTC; CDR3aa: CASSVGGTQGTYNEQFF
d_gene: -; j_gene: TRBJ2-5; abundance: -; v_gene: TRBV6-1; CDR3nt: TGTGCCAGCATTCGAGGGGTTTGGGAGACCCAGTACTTC; CDR3aa: CASIRGVWETQYF
d_gene: TRBD1; j_gene: TRBJ2-6; abundance: -; v_gene: TRBV3-1; CDR3nt: TGTGCCAGCAGCCAAGCGTTAGGGACAGCCCAACCTGGGGCCAACGTCCGGACTTTC; CDR3aa: CASSQALGTAQPGANVRTF
d_gene: -; j_gene: TRBJ2-7; abundance: many; v_gene: TRBV27; CDR3nt: TGTGCCAGCAGTTTGGGCGAAATCTACGAGCAGTACTTC; CDR3aa: CASSLGEIYEQYF
d_gene: TRBD2; j_gene: TRBJ2-2; abundance: -; v_gene: TRBV7-2; CDR3nt: TGTGCCAGCAGCCCGTCTAGCGGGGGGGTGACCGGGGAGCTGTTTTTT; CDR3aa: CASSPSSGGVTGELFF
d_gene: -; j_gene: TRBJ1-2; abundance: once; v_gene: TRBV7-2; CDR3nt: TGTACCAGCAGCTTAGGCGGGGTTTCGGACTATAGCTACACCTTC; CDR3aa: CTSSLGGVSDYSYTF
d_gene: -; j_gene: TRBJ1-2; abundance: -; v_gene: TRBV21-1; CDR3nt: TGTGCCAGACAATGCCACTATGGCTACACCTTC; CDR3aa: CARQCHYGYTF
d_gene: -; j_gene: TRBJ1-5; abundance: few; v_gene: TRBV15; CDR3nt: TGTGCCACCAGCAGAGATCGGCAGGTTGTTCAGCCCCAGCATTTT; CDR3aa: CATSRDRQVVQPQHF
d_gene: -; j_gene: TRBJ1-2; abundance: few; v_gene: TRBV4-2; CDR3nt: TGTGCCAGCAGCCAAGCAGCGAGGGATGGCTACACCTTC; CDR3aa: CASSQAARDGYTF
d_gene: TRBD2; j_gene: TRBJ2-7; abundance: many; v_gene: TRBV7-2; CDR3nt: TGTGCCAGCAGCCTGGGGGCTAGCGGGTTCTACGAGCAGTACTTC; CDR3aa: CASSLGASGFYEQYF
d_gene: -; j_gene: TRBJ2-3; abundance: -; v_gene: TRBV12-3/TRBV12-4; CDR3nt: TGTGCCAGCAGTTTTGGGTTCCCAGATACGCAGTATTTT; CDR3aa: CASSFGFPDTQYF
d_gene: -; j_gene: TRBJ2-1; abundance: many; v_gene: TRBV29-1; CDR3nt: TGCAGCGTTGAAGACCAAGACAGGACCAATGAGCAGTTCTTC; CDR3aa: CSVEDQDRTNEQFF
d_gene: TRBD1; j_gene: TRBJ1-2; abundance: -; v_gene: TRBV7-2; CDR3nt: TGTGCCAGCAGCAGAGGGACAGATGGCTACACCTTC; CDR3aa: CASSRGTDGYTF
d_gene: TRBD2; j_gene: TRBJ2-1; abundance: many; v_gene: TRBV5-8; CDR3nt: TGTGCCAGCAGCTCGGGACTAGCGGGGGATGAGCAGTTCTTC; CDR3aa: CASSSGLAGDEQFF
d_gene: -; j_gene: TRBJ1-1; abundance: once; v_gene: TRBV6-1; CDR3nt: TGTGTCAGCAGTGAACAGGGTGAGAACGCTGAAGCTTTCTTT; CDR3aa: CVSSEQGENAEAFF